This paragraph reports one T cell receptor (beta chain). What this receptor recognizes is not known. The sample holds no much larger clone one base away, and base qualities are not on file. Ficoll-Paque density gradient centrifugation was used to isolate PBMCs. From the cysteine through the valine, the CDR3 covers 13 amino acids. This entry keeps only the CDR3 DNA: 39 bases, framed from base 1. CDR1 and CDR2, looked up from the germline V gene, are SGHTA and FQGNSA. V is shortened by 1 base, J by 3 bases, and the region joining them spans 7 bases. The entry originates in a study of T-cell memory formation after mild COVID-19 (dated by TCRdb to the early 2020s). Concerning the study at large: TCR sequence clusters from the two donors were largely donor specific. Longitudinal TCRalpha and TCRbeta repertoire sequencing tracked T-cell clones expanding and contracting after mild COVID-19 in two donors. Two young, previously healthy adult volunteers, one female and one male, were included in the cohort.

Sequencing took place on an Illumina NovaSeq 6000. Using 5'RACE with constant-segment primers, TCRalpha and TCRbeta cDNA libraries were constructed, with sample barcodes and unique molecular identifiers added in the process. RNA was extracted from every sample with Trizol reagent. Library amplification was performed in two PCR steps, and a second sample barcode and Illumina TruSeq adapters were introduced in the second step. Sequencing of libraries was performed on an Illumina NovaSeq with 2 x 150 bp paired-end reads. The paper's data handling went like this. Reads were demultiplexed and collapsed into UMI-guided consensus sequences with migec v1.2.7. Using mixcr v2.1.11, the UMI consensuses were aligned to TRA and TRB V and J templates and assembled into clonotypes. A clonotype was counted as expanded or contracted only if both edgeR and NoisET called the change significant, with noise models trained on biological replicates. For edgeR calls, the thresholds were a false discovery rate-adjusted p below 0.01 and a log2 fold-change of 1. As an exploratory analysis of dynamics, PCA with hierarchical clustering was applied to max-normalized trajectories of the 1000 most abundant clonotypes. Separately sequenced CD4+ and CD8+ repertoires were used to assign a CD4 or CD8 phenotype to each responding clone. TCRdb itself trimmed the public reads at Q25 with fastp, ran MiXCR and retained productive beta chains. Rows with one shared CDR3 protein collapse into an entry with the most common genes and DNA. What appears here as the V and J calls and clone size reflects TCRdb's work, not the paper's. This sample lists around 300,000 distinct CDR3 sequences; about a sixth were detected once. About 21% of the sample is taken by the ten largest.

Study-level results and caveats: Contracting CD4+ clones turned up mainly in the CM and EM memory subsets, whereas EMRA was where CD8+ clones were enriched. Clones contracting from day 15 to 85 had balanced CD4/CD8 phenotypes, while a second wave expanding from day 15 to 37 was biased towards CD4+. Some responding clones were detected in pre-infection memory, suggesting pre-existing cross-reactive memory T cells joined the SARS-CoV-2 response. The study covered only a couple of mild cases, and larger cohorts including severe cases with pre-infection samples were considered necessary. SARS-CoV-2 specificity was not confirmed for the second-wave clones peaking on day 37.

What was sequenced was PBMCs or a T cell subset sorted from them (not recorded which). The receptor's source is a man between 18 and 29 years old who had mild COVID-19 (a few samples of this study predate the infection). The sample titles of this study are shuffled in the database, so cell type and time point are left out; the donor was told from shared clones. The chain uses TRBV7-2 and TRBJ2-7; the D gene lacks a confident call. At the DNA level, the sequence is TGTGCCAGCAGCTTAGGTCTTAACTACGAGCAGTACGTC. This yields the protein CASSLGLNYEQYV.